One sample yielded the 7 T cell receptor beta chains listed below, sequenced in a study of T cells after posttransplantation cyclophosphamide. A marrow graft followed busulfan-fludarabine conditioning, with cyclophosphamide on days +3 and +4. Clones were sequenced by immunoSEQ multiplex PCR, and TCRdb holds only the in-frame ones, with some missing. Among just over 6,500 clones listed, roughly 80% were seen once. Specimen: PBMCs, collected after allogeneic stem cell transplant with posttransplant cyclophosphamide. Receptors were obtained from a female patient aged 45-60 years who received an allogeneic stem cell transplant from a related donor, was CMV-positive, and had no GVHD. Some T cells may possibly be graft donor cells.

This clone showed up just once. The gene calls are TRBV11-2 and TRBJ2-1; D perhaps matches TRBD2 (7 bases). Trimming left V 0 bases short and J 5 bases short, with 17 bases between. The length of the CDR3 is 17 residues. The V gene's germline CDR1 is SGHAT and CDR2 FQNNGV. CDR3 sequence (DNA): TGTGCCAGCAGCTTAGATGCGGGGGCTAGCGTTCACAATGAGCAGTTCTTC. Protein: CASSLDAGASVHNEQFF.

The gene calls are TRBV4-2 and TRBJ2-5, with 11 positions matching TRBD2. Looked up from germline, CDR1 is LGHNA and CDR2 is YNFKEQ. The CDR3 length is 15 residues. Trimming cost V 4 bases and J 4 bases; bases outside gene matches: 5. The CDR3 DNA reads as TGTGCCAGCAGCCCCCTGACTAGCGGGGCAGAGACCCAGTACTTC. Amino acid sequence: CASSPLTSGAETQYF.

The V and J genes are TRBV6-4 and TRBJ2-1, with 8 bases identical to TRBD1. This CDR3 is 13 amino acids long. The V gene's germline CDR1 is MRHNA and CDR2 SNTAGT. With 3 bases clipped from V and 12 bases from J, the junction kept 7 bases outside the gene matches. The CDR3 reads CASSELGQGPQFF. The CDR3 DNA reads as TGTGCCAGCAGTGAACTAGGACAGGGACCGCAGTTCTTC.

V usage is TRBV28 and J usage is TRBJ2-7, with 12 bases that match TRBD2. J lost 6 bases, V lost 10 bases, and 13 bases had no gene match. CDR3 size: 15 residues. Germline CDR1 reads MDHEN; CDR2 reads SYDVKM. The CDR3 DNA reads as TGTGCCACGACTAGCGGGAGAGGGAAACTGGGCGAGCAGTACTTC. It yields the protein CATTSGRGKLGEQYF.

The table lists this clone with a few counts. V gene TRBV9 combines with J gene TRBJ1-2; D gene uncertain. The CDR3 totals 11 residues. CDR1 is SGDLS and CDR2 is YYNGEE in the germline V gene. V shed 4 bases and J shed 2 bases, with 3 bases lying between them. The CDR3 here is CASSLNYGYTF. CDR3 DNA sequence: TGTGCCAGCAGCCTGAACTATGGCTACACCTTC.

This chain connects TRBV7-9 to TRBJ2-1; 7 nucleotides agree with TRBD2. CDR1 SEHNR and CDR2 FQNEAQ come from the germline V gene (reference sequence). The CDR3 has 16 amino acids. V shed 4 bases and J 5 bases; nucleotides not matched to a gene: 11. Written as DNA, the CDR3 is TGTGCCAGCAGCTGGGGGGGTAGCGGAAAAAACAATGAGCAGTTCTTC. As protein: CASSWGGSGKNNEQFF.

V and J are TRBV6-1 and TRBJ1-1; 8 nucleotides align to TRBD1. This CDR3 region has 15 residues. The V gene end was trimmed by 4 bases and the J gene end by 1 base; junction bases not matched to a gene: 5. In germline, CDR1 is MNHNS, CDR2 SASEGT. The DNA of the CDR3 is TGTGCCAGCAGTGGAAAACAGGGGGGGAACACTGAAGCTTTCTTT. This sequence encodes CASSGKQGGNTEAFF.